A selection of T cell receptor beta chains follows, all from one sample in a study of OX40 agonist ivuxolimab in advanced cancers. Generated by immunoSEQ multiplex PCR, the TCRdb table keeps only in-frame clones and is missing some. The data hold some 77,000 clones, with around 93% observed a single time. The input for sequencing was CD4+ or CD8+ T cells sorted from blood, taken in a trial of the OX40 agonist ivuxolimab. These receptors were taken from an adult with an advanced solid tumor such as melanoma, head and neck, liver or kidney cancer. The CDR3 runs from the conserved cysteine through the conserved F or W. Fields, in order: J gene, D gene, V gene, clone size, CDR3 protein, CDR3 DNA. The D gene is left open where the match is weak. Part of the rows lack a size; the others show once, few, many or a class for expanded clones.

TRBJ2-2	TRBD1	TRBV28	NA	CATVQDRQTGELFF	TGTGCCACCGTCCAGGACAGGCAAACCGGGGAGCTGTTTTTT
TRBJ2-7	NA	TRBV7-8	NA	CASSLERLSYEQYF	TGTGCCAGCAGCTTAGAGAGACTGTCCTACGAGCAGTACTTC
TRBJ2-5	NA	TRBV7-6	NA	CASSLVGGAEEETQYF	TGTGCCAGCAGCTTAGTGGGGGGGGCGGAAGAAGAGACCCAGTACTTC
TRBJ2-7	NA	TRBV30	NA	CAWSDYGPYEQYF	TGTGCCTGGAGTGACTACGGGCCCTACGAGCAGTACTTC
TRBJ1-2	NA	TRBV18	NA	CASSPPLALGDYGYTF	TGTGCCAGCTCACCACCGTTGGCATTAGGGGACTATGGCTACACCTTC
TRBJ2-7	NA	TRBV7-2	NA	CASSLDRGLQYF	TGTGCCAGCAGCTTAGACCGGGGGCTGCAGTACTTC
TRBJ2-5	NA	TRBV27	NA	CASSLKGIETQYF	TGTGCCAGCAGTTTGAAGGGGATTGAGACCCAGTACTTC
TRBJ1-2	TRBD1	TRBV6-6	NA	CASRTTGEAYGYTF	TGTGCCAGCAGAACGACAGGGGAGGCCTATGGCTACACCTTC
TRBJ2-1	TRBD2	TRBV5-1	once	CASSPGTSGKGGLF	TGCGCCAGCAGCCCCGGGACTAGCGGCAAAGGGGGGCTCTTC
TRBJ1-4	TRBD1	TRBV9	NA	CASSKGTDVNEKLFF	TGTGCCAGCAGCAAAGGGACAGACGTAAATGAAAAACTGTTTTTT
TRBJ2-3	TRBD2	TRBV6-6	NA	CASSYGLAVLSDTQYF	TGTGCCAGCAGCTACGGACTAGCGGTCCTATCAGATACGCAGTATTTT
TRBJ2-7	TRBD1	TRBV7-8	NA	CASSSRQGSYEQYF	TGTGCCAGCAGCTCACGACAGGGATCCTACGAGCAGTACTTC
TRBJ1-1	NA	TRBV6-6	NA	CASSAALVNTEAFF	TGTGCCAGCAGCGCCGCTCTTGTGAACACTGAAGCTTTCTTT
TRBJ2-3	TRBD2	TRBV6-5	NA	CASSSSGGRTDTQYF	TGTGCCAGCAGTTCTAGCGGGGGACGCACAGATACGCAGTATTTT
TRBJ2-2	NA	TRBV5-8	once	CASSSITGRQNTGELFF	TGTGCCAGCAGCTCTATCACGGGACGGCAGAACACCGGGGAGCTGTTTTTT
TRBJ1-3	TRBD1	TRBV25-1	NA	CASSRDSPGNTIYF	TGTGCCAGCTCCCGGGACAGCCCCGGAAACACCATATATTTT
TRBJ2-5	TRBD2	TRBV7-6	NA	CASSLSASGGVEETQYF	TGTGCCAGCAGCTTATCGGCTAGCGGGGGGGTGGAAGAGACCCAGTACTTC
TRBJ1-1	NA	TRBV4-3	NA	CASSQGERGPHREAFF	TGCGCCAGCAGCCAAGGGGAAAGGGGCCCCCACCGTGAAGCTTTCTTT
TRBJ1-2	NA	TRBV10-3	NA	CAISEGGYGYTF	TGTGCCATCAGTGAGGGCGGCTATGGCTACACCTTC
TRBJ2-3	NA	TRBV10-1	NA	CASSVAETSTDTQYF	TGCGCCAGCAGTGTCGCTGAGACTAGCACAGATACGCAGTATTTT
TRBJ1-3	TRBD1	TRBV2	NA	CASSLDRGDTIYF	TGTGCCAGCAGTTTGGACAGGGGGGACACCATATATTTT
TRBJ2-7	NA	TRBV5-8	NA	CASSLVRYEQYF	TGTGCCAGCAGCTTGGTTAGGTACGAGCAGTACTTC
TRBJ2-3	NA	TRBV11-2	once	CACDSGPTSTDTQYF	TGTGCCTGTGACTCTGGGCCAACCAGCACAGATACGCAGTATTTT
TRBJ2-7	NA	TRBV19	NA	CASSLAGQAYEQYF	TGTGCCAGTAGCCTAGCGGGACAGGCCTACGAGCAGTACTTC
TRBJ2-5	NA	TRBV5-1	NA	CASSNGGAGTQYF	TGCGCCAGCAGTAACGGGGGCGCGGGGACCCAGTACTTC
TRBJ1-2	TRBD1	TRBV27	NA	CASSPGTAIYGYTF	TGTGCCAGCAGCCCCGGGACAGCCATTTATGGCTACACCTTC
TRBJ2-5	NA	TRBV5-4	NA	CASSLGVTGSQETQYF	TGTGCCAGCAGCTTGGGTGTTACGGGGAGTCAAGAGACCCAGTACTTC
TRBJ2-3	NA	TRBV28	NA	CASIAPATDTQYF	TGTGCCAGCATTGCCCCCGCCACAGATACGCAGTATTTT
TRBJ2-1	NA	TRBV4-3	NA	CASSQDAGFYPNEQFF	TGCGCCAGCAGCCAAGATGCCGGGTTCTACCCGAATGAGCAGTTCTTC
TRBJ2-7	NA	TRBV14	NA	CASSQLIGYEQYF	TGTGCCAGCAGCCAGTTGATCGGTTACGAGCAGTACTTC
TRBJ1-3	NA	TRBV6-5	NA	CASSPESSGNTIYF	TGTGCCAGCAGTCCAGAGAGCTCTGGAAACACCATATATTTT
TRBJ2-3	TRBD1	TRBV28	NA	CASSSLGGRDRGRGTQYF	TGTGCCAGCAGCTCCTTAGGTGGAAGGGACAGGGGGCGAGGTACGCAGTATTTT
TRBJ2-1	NA	TRBV28	NA	CASSYSSYNEQFF	TGTGCCAGCAGTTATAGCTCCTACAATGAGCAGTTCTTC
TRBJ2-5	NA	TRBV7-3	NA	CASSPTGMQETQYF	TGTGCCAGCAGTCCCACTGGAATGCAAGAGACCCAGTACTTC
TRBJ2-6	NA	TRBV4-3	once	CASSQAPGANVLTF	TGCGCCAGCAGCCAAGCCCCTGGGGCCAACGTCCTGACTTTC
TRBJ1-1	NA	TRBV30	NA	CAWSQTLNTEAFF	TGTGCCTGGAGTCAAACCCTGAACACTGAAGCTTTCTTT
TRBJ2-2	NA	TRBV10-1	NA	CASSESGTRGELFF	TGCGCCAGCAGTGAATCCGGGACTCGCGGGGAGCTGTTTTTT
TRBJ1-5	NA	TRBV20-1	few	CSAGDQPQHF	TGCAGTGCCGGAGATCAGCCCCAGCATTTT
TRBJ2-6	TRBD2	TRBV2	NA	CASSERGRASGANVLTF	TGTGCCAGCAGTGAACGCGGGAGGGCTTCCGGGGCCAACGTCCTGACTTTC
TRBJ2-1	NA	TRBV6-1	NA	CASSYNEQFF	TGTGCCAGCAGTTACAATGAGCAGTTCTTC
TRBJ1-5	NA	TRBV5-1	NA	CASSLAGASSNQPQHF	TGTGCCAGCAGCTTGGCGGGGGCCTCTAGCAATCAGCCCCAGCATTTT
TRBJ1-1	NA	TRBV2	NA	CASVTGWTEAFF	TGTGCCAGCGTAACAGGGTGGACTGAAGCTTTCTTT
TRBJ2-7	TRBD1	TRBV30	once	CAWSRQGGGYEQYF	TGTGCCTGGTCCAGACAGGGGGGAGGCTACGAGCAGTACTTC
TRBJ1-1	NA	TRBV7-9	NA	CASSLRGRGNTEAFF	TGTGCCAGCAGCTTACGAGGCAGGGGGAACACTGAAGCTTTCTTT